One sample yielded the 2 T cell receptor beta chains listed below, sequenced in a study of OX40 agonist ivuxolimab in advanced cancers. Generated by immunoSEQ multiplex PCR, the TCRdb table keeps only in-frame clones and is missing some. Among roughly 90,000 clones, about 90% were seen once, and the ten largest hold 8% to 9.5%. The sample consisted of CD4+ or CD8+ T cells sorted from blood, taken in a trial of the OX40 agonist ivuxolimab. Receptor source: an adult with an advanced solid tumor such as melanoma, head and neck, liver or kidney cancer.

CDR3 region: CASTDRGRHEQFF. CDR3 nucleotides: TGTGCCAGCACAGACAGGGGGCGGCATGAGCAGTTCTTC. J is TRBJ2-1 and V is TRBV25-1; 10 bases align to TRBD1. This CDR3 has 13 residues. V dropped 7 bases and J dropped 8; count of bases not matched to a gene: 5. The germline gives CDR1 MGHDK, CDR2 SYGVNS.

In its sample, this clone was seen a few times. The chain joins TRBV23-1 to TRBJ2-7; a possible D gene is TRBD2 (6 bases). TRBV23-1 is an ORF; its function is uncertain. This CDR3 comprises 14 residues. V was cut by 8 bases and J by 0 bases, with 14 bases left in between. CDR3 sequence: CASPRPGDSYEQYF. The CDR3 DNA sequence: TGCGCCAGCCCACGTCCGGGGGACTCCTACGAGCAGTACTTC.